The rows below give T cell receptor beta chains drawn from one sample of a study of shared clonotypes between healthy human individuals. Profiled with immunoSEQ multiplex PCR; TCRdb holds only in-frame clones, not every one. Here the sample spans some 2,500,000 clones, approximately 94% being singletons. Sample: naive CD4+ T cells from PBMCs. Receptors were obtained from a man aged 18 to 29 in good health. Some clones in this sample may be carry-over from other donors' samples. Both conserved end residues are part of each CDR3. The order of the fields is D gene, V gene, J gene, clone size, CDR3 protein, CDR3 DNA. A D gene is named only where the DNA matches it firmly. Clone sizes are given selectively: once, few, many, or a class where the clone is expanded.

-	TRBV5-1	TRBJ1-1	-	CASRIGSKLNTEAFF	TGCGCCAGCAGGATAGGGTCGAAATTGAACACTGAAGCTTTCTTT
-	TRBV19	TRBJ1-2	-	CASMGPPGYGYTF	TGTGCCAGTATGGGTCCGCCGGGCTATGGCTACACCTTC
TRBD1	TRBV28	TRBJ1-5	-	CASSPIGGGGTGDQPQHF	TGTGCCAGCAGCCCTATCGGGGGGGGTGGGACAGGGGATCAGCCCCAGCATTTT
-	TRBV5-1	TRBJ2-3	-	CASSSWTYVSTDTQYF	TGCGCCAGCAGCTCCTGGACTTACGTTAGCACAGATACGCAGTATTTT
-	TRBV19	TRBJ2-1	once	CASSPSSSYNEQFF	TGTGCCAGTAGTCCGTCCAGCTCCTACAATGAGCAGTTCTTC
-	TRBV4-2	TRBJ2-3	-	CASSQASAGRGDTQYF	TGTGCCAGCAGCCAAGCTTCCGCGGGACGGGGAGATACGCAGTATTTT
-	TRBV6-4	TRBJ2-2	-	CASSAGLTNTGELFF	TGTGCCAGCAGCGCGGGGCTTACGAACACCGGGGAGCTGTTTTTT
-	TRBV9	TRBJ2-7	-	CASSVAWGGEQYF	TGTGCCAGCAGCGTAGCTTGGGGTGGGGAGCAGTACTTC
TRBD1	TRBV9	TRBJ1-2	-	CASSAGTGGAVYGYTF	TGTGCCAGCAGCGCCGGGACAGGGGGCGCCGTCTATGGCTACACCTTC
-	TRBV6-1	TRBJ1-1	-	CASSADQNTEAFF	TGTGCCAGCAGTGCGGACCAGAACACTGAAGCTTTCTTT
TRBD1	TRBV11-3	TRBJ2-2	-	CASNSGTGVGTGELFF	TGTGCCAGCAATTCCGGGACAGGGGTCGGCACCGGGGAGCTGTTTTTT
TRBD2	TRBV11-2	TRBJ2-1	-	CASSTLAGRYNEQFF	TGTGCCAGCAGCACACTAGCGGGCCGCTACAATGAGCAGTTCTTC
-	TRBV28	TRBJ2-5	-	CASSPQWGSETQYF	TGTGCCAGCAGTCCCCAGTGGGGGTCCGAGACCCAGTACTTC
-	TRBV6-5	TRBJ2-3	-	CASSAVGTVTDTQYF	TGTGCCAGCAGTGCTGTCGGGACGGTCACAGATACGCAGTATTTT
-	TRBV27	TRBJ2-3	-	CASSFGLYTDTQYF	TGTGCCAGCAGTTTCGGCCTCTACACAGATACGCAGTATTTT
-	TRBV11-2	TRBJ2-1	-	CASSLAGNTRSYNEQFF	TGTGCCAGCAGCTTAGCGGGGAACACCCGCTCCTACAATGAGCAGTTCTTC
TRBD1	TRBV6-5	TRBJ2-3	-	CASSQVTGSTDTQYF	TGTGCCAGCAGCCAGGTGACAGGGAGCACAGATACGCAGTATTTT
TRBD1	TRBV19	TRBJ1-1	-	CASSRTGNTEAFF	TGTGCCAGTAGCCGGACAGGAAACACTGAAGCTTTCTTT
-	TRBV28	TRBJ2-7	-	CASRGSNSGRIHEQYF	TGTGCCAGCAGGGGGTCCAATTCAGGGAGAATCCACGAGCAGTACTTC
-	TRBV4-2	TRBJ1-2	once	CASSLAPLIQGGYGYTF	TGTGCCAGCAGCCTAGCCCCCTTAATACAGGGAGGGTATGGCTACACCTTC
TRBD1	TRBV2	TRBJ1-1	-	CASSEIGGALFF	TGTGCCAGCAGTGAAATAGGGGGCGCGCTTTTCTTT
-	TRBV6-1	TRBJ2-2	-	CASRLGDATGELFF	TGTGCCAGCAGGCTGGGAGACGCGACCGGGGAGCTGTTTTTT
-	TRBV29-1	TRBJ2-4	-	CSVVASANIQYF	TGCAGCGTTGTGGCCAGTGCGAACATTCAGTACTTC
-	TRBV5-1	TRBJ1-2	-	CASSLTGRNGYTF	TGCGCCAGCAGCTTGACTGGGCGGAATGGCTACACCTTC
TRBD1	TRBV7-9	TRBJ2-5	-	CASSLGDRGQETQYF	TGTGCCAGCAGCTTGGGAGACAGGGGCCAGGAGACCCAGTACTTC
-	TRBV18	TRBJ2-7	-	CASSPGTGGAEEQYF	TGTGCCAGCTCACCAGGAACAGGGGGGGCTGAGGAGCAGTACTTC
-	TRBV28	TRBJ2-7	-	CASSEGHLTYEQYF	TGTGCCAGCAGCGAAGGACATTTGACCTACGAGCAGTACTTC
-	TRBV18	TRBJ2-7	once	CASSTGSSGAYEQYF	TGTGCCAGCTCGACGGGGTCGAGTGGGGCCTACGAGCAGTACTTC
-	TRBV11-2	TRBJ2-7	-	CASSPLTEQYF	TGTGCCAGCAGCCCGTTGACGGAGCAGTACTTC
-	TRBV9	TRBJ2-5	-	CASSGPWGANETQYF	TGTGCCAGCAGCGGCCCGTGGGGGGCGAATGAGACCCAGTACTTC
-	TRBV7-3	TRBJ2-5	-	CASSVGSNQETQYF	TGTGCCAGCAGCGTAGGGTCTAATCAAGAGACCCAGTACTTC
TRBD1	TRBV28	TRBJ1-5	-	CASRLQGIRNQPQHF	TGTGCCAGCAGACTACAGGGGATACGGAATCAGCCCCAGCATTTT
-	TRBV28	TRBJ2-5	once	CASSLWGQTQYF	TGTGCCAGCAGCCTCTGGGGGCAAACCCAGTACTTC
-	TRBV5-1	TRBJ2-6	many	CASSLGGSGANVLTF	TGCGCCAGCAGCTTGGGGGGCTCTGGGGCCAACGTCCTGACTTTC
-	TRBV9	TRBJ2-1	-	CASSVGLGGLVDEQFF	TGTGCCAGCAGCGTAGGTTTGGGGGGCTTGGTCGATGAGCAGTTCTTC
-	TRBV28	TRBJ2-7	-	CASSLQRLPFAEQYF	TGTGCCAGCAGTTTACAGCGGCTTCCTTTCGCCGAGCAGTACTTC
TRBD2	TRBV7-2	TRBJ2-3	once	CASSLTSGLSTDTQYF	TGTGCCAGCAGCCTTACTAGCGGCCTTAGCACAGATACGCAGTATTTT
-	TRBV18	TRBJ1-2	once	CASSSDSYGYTF	TGTGCCAGCTCCAGCGACAGCTATGGCTACACCTTC